This TCR beta chain was observed in a study of T cell responses to AZD1222 COVID-19 vaccine. About the study: Both about-4-week and about-12-week second-dose recipients were combined.

The length of the CDR3 is 13 residues. Germline V lookup: CDR1 MNHEY, CDR2 SVGAGI. V gave up 5 bases and J gave up 9 bases; unmatched junction bases: 4. Overall study results and limits: Repertoire sampling happened only post peak T cell response.

TCRdb's copy holds only in-frame clones and misses some; the assay was immunoSEQ multiplex PCR. Counted here are about 86,000 clones, about nine tenths occurring once; the ten biggest clones make up around 3%. As for this clone: Its antigen is undetermined.

V usage is TRBV6-5 and J usage is TRBJ1-6; 7 positions match TRBD1. Sequenced here: peripheral blood, sampled on day 0 of AZD1222 vaccination. This clonotype originated in an adult in good health. The CDR3 DNA reads as TGTGCCAGCAGTCAGGGGGTGGGTTCACCCCTCCACTTT. It translates to CASSQGVGSPLHF.